This TCR beta chain was identified during a study of glioma-infiltrating T cells. In the case of this clonotype: The target antigen is unknown.

Using RNA template, CDR3s of TCR alpha and beta were amplified with iRepertoire arm-PCR. For one-step reverse transcription and amplification, about 90-450 ng of tissue mRNA or PBMC total RNA was used. TCRdb processed the multiplex PCR reads anew with MiXCR; each CDR3 protein has one entry. The sample includes about 180,000 distinct CDR3 sequences, more than 35% of them seen just once. The V and J ends lost 8 bases and 7 bases respectively, with 16 bases between them. This CDR3 is 12 amino acids long. In germline, CDR1 is SGHRS, CDR2 YFSETQ. Regarding the study as a whole: Only very few CDR3 sequences appeared in both tissue and blood. Non-neoplastic patients had below-expected tissue-blood divergence, while all gliomas exceeded expectation.

The chain couples TRBV5-1 to TRBJ2-7; D is possibly TRBD2 (5 bases). The sequence came from a human donor with low-grade glioma or glioblastoma, undergoing nonglioma brain surgery, or in good health (not recorded which). The specimen was glioma tissue, nonneoplastic brain tissue, or PBMCs (not recorded which). The CDR3 protein is CARHGHRTEQYF. The DNA of the CDR3 is TGCGCCAGACATGGCCATCGGACTGAGCAGTACTTC.